The following is a T cell receptor beta chain sequence with its context. Antigen specificity is unknown. This record belongs to a study of cytomegalovirus exposure and HLA in healthy donors. For the study at large: Among the approximately 400 genotyped donors, around 81% were placed in the Caucasian-associated ancestry cluster.

Whole-study results and caveats: An analysis was carried out later, and it reportedly showed fewer N-insertions in an Asian-associated ancestry cluster than the approximately 700-donor mean.

The PCR used 60 Vbeta and 13 Jbeta primers. The table came from immunoSEQ multiplex PCR; TCRdb's copy has only in-frame clones and leaves some out. This table has 160,000 or so clones, roughly two thirds appearing once. The V end was cut by 4 bases, the J end by 8 bases, with 14 bases between. CDR3 length: 13 residues. Germline assignment: CDR1 GTSNPN and CDR2 SVGIG (reference sequence). Sequencing input: PBMCs. The TCR was taken from a woman in her thirties in good health and CMV-seronegative. The chain uses TRBV30 and TRBJ1-4; a weak D match, TRBD1 (5 bases). The CDR3 region is CAWTIGGSEKLFF. The CDR3 bases are TGTGCCTGGACGATTGGGGGGAGCGAAAAACTGTTTTTT.